The 12 T cell receptor beta chains below come from one sample, sequenced in a study of T cell responses to AZD1222 COVID-19 vaccine. Profiling relied on immunoSEQ multiplex PCR, and the TCRdb table lists in-frame clones only, not all of them. The table shows under 150,000 clones, with more than 85% occurring only once. The input for sequencing was peripheral blood, taken on day 0 of AZD1222 vaccination. These TCRs come from an adult in good health.

CDR3 in amino acids: CAWTNGRGNEQFF. The CDR3 DNA sequence: TGTGCCTGGACAAACGGGAGAGGGAATGAGCAGTTCTTC. J is TRBJ2-1 and V is TRBV30; D is perhaps TRBD2 (6 bases). V lost 4 bases to trimming and J lost 7 bases, with 14 bases between them. Germline values: CDR1 GTSNPN, CDR2 SVGIG (reference sequence). This CDR3 spans 13 amino acids.

J is TRBJ1-1 and V is TRBV5-1, with 7 bases matching TRBD1. This CDR3 contains 13 residues. Germline values: CDR1 SGHRS, CDR2 YFSETQ. Trimming cost V 8 bases and J 4 bases; bases outside gene matches: 8. The CDR3 DNA reads as TGCGCCAGTATGATCGACAGGGCCACTGAAGCTTTCTTT. Amino acid sequence: CASMIDRATEAFF. The whole variable domain, remainder taken from reference TRBV5-1 and TRBJ1-1, is KAGVTQTPRYLIKTRGQQVTLSCSPISGHRSVSWYQQTPGQGLQFLFEYFSETQRNKGNFPGRFSGRQFSNSRSEMNVSTLELGDSALYLCASMIDRATEAFFGQGTRLTVV.

This clone appeared a single time. The chain carries TRBV5-1 and TRBJ1-2, with D unclear. Germline V lookup: CDR1 SGHRS, CDR2 YFSETQ. The CDR3 contains 14 residues. The ends were cut back, 2 bases at V and 8 bases at J, with 16 bases in the middle. CDR3 region: CASSFGVTQPGYTF. For the CDR3, the DNA is TGCGCCAGCAGCTTTGGGGTCACCCAGCCGGGCTACACCTTC.

This chain connects TRBV21-1 to TRBJ2-1; TRBD2, as called in the table, went unchecked against the DNA. TRBV21-1 is shown as a pseudogene. This CDR3 has 15 amino acids. CDR3 bases: TGTGCCAGCAGCAAAGCTGGGGGGAGGTACAATGAGCAGTTCTTC. Its protein product is CASSKAGGRYNEQFF.

V is TRBV5-1 and J is TRBJ2-1; no clear D. The germline gives CDR1 SGHRS, CDR2 YFSETQ. The CDR3 contains 15 residues. V dropped 0 bases and J dropped 6 bases, with 13 bases sitting between them. The CDR3 region has the DNA TGCGCCAGCAGCTTGGTTGACTCCCTTATCAATGAGCAGTTCTTC. It yields the protein CASSLVDSLINEQFF.

The V call is TRBV30, the J call TRBJ2-4, with D perhaps assigned TRBD1 or TRBD2 (6 bases each). The CDR3 is 13 residues long. CDR1 and CDR2 (germline): GTSNPN, SVGIG (reference sequence). Trimming stripped 0 bases from V and 8 bases from J, with 11 bases between. CDR3: CAWSVEGGDIQYF. In nucleotides, the CDR3 is TGTGCCTGGAGTGTAGAGGGGGGAGACATTCAGTACTTC.

This chain links TRBV19 with TRBJ1-5; weak D call: TRBD1 (5 bases). This CDR3 region has 15 residues. Germline lookup yields CDR1 LNHDA and CDR2 SQIVND (reference sequence). V lost 6 bases and J 4 bases, leaving 16 bases between the germline ends. CDR3 sequence (DNA): TGTGCCAGTAGATCAGGGATGGTTGGGAATCAGCCCCAGCATTTT. The encoded protein is CASRSGMVGNQPQHF.

The chain joins TRBV4-2 to TRBJ2-1; TRBD2 matches at 11 bases. Germline-derived CDR1 and CDR2 are LGHNA and YNFKEQ. Germline trimming cut 5 bases from V and 6 bases from J; bases unmatched to any gene: 6. This CDR3 is 15 amino acids long. The CDR3 sequence is CASSYSGRDSNEQFF. In nucleotides, the CDR3 is TGTGCCAGCAGCTATAGCGGGAGGGACAGCAATGAGCAGTTCTTC.

The chain recombines TRBV24-1 with TRBJ2-1, with a possible D match to TRBD1 (6 bases). CDR3 length equals 16 residues. The germline V gene has CDR1 KGHDR and CDR2 SFDVKD. V dropped 3 bases and J dropped 8 bases, with 19 bases sitting between them. This chain's CDR3 is CATSDGEAGEGDEQFF. CDR3 nucleotide sequence: TGTGCCACCAGTGATGGTGAGGCAGGGGAAGGGGATGAGCAGTTCTTC.

The chain recombines TRBV5-1 with TRBJ2-3, with D hard to call. V lost 0 bases to trimming and J lost 0 bases, with 8 bases between them. This CDR3 contains 15 residues. Germline V gene sequence: CDR1 SGHRS, CDR2 YFSETQ. The CDR3 sequence: CASSLAQISTDTQYF. CDR3 nucleotide sequence: TGCGCCAGCAGCTTGGCTCAGATTAGCACAGATACGCAGTATTTT. Looking up the rest from reference TRBV5-1 and TRBJ2-3 gives the full variable domain: KAGVTQTPRYLIKTRGQQVTLSCSPISGHRSVSWYQQTPGQGLQFLFEYFSETQRNKGNFPGRFSGRQFSNSRSEMNVSTLELGDSALYLCASSLAQISTDTQYFGPGTRLTVL.

The J gene is TRBJ2-2, the V gene TRBV10-3; possibly TRBD1 for D (6 bases). V dropped 8 bases and J dropped 6 bases, with 13 bases sitting between them. CDR1 and CDR2 (germline): ENHRY, SYGVKD. The CDR3 loop spans 13 amino acids. CDR3: CAIAGEGAGELFF. In nucleotides, the CDR3 is TGTGCCATCGCAGGGGAAGGGGCCGGGGAGCTGTTTTTT.

This clone was observed once. The V and J genes are TRBV7-8 and TRBJ1-1; a weak D match, TRBD1 (5 bases). V shed 5 bases and J shed 10 bases, with 17 bases lying between them. The CDR3 is 13 residues long. The V gene's germline CDR1 is SGHVS and CDR2 FQNEAQ. The CDR3 DNA sequence: TGTGCCAGCAGCCTCAGCCCCATTGGGGGAGCTTTCTTT. Translation gives CASSLSPIGGAFF.